A single sample is the source of the 26 T cell receptor beta chains below, sequenced in a study of blood T cell repertoires in COVID-19. Clones were sequenced by immunoSEQ multiplex PCR, and TCRdb holds only the in-frame ones, with some missing. This sample has fewer than 150,000 clones, with approximately 84% found just once. Input material: peripheral blood. These receptors came from a man aged 40-49 years with acute or convalescent COVID-19.

J is TRBJ1-2 and V is TRBV4-1; 8 bases fit TRBD1. The germline gives CDR1 MGHRA, CDR2 YSYEKL. The ends lost 10 bases at V and 4 bases at J; junction bases unmatched: 11. This CDR3 has 14 amino acids. For the CDR3, the DNA is TGCGCCACCCAACCAGACAGGGGTAGCTATGGCTACACCTTC. Translating it yields CATQPDRGSYGYTF.

This clone was recorded once. The chain has TRBV12-3 or TRBV12-4 and TRBJ1-1; D might be TRBD1 (5 bases). This CDR3 contains 12 residues. V lost 3 bases and J lost 8, with 10 bases in between. CDR3 sequence (DNA): TGTGCCAGCAGTTTGGGGCAGTGGGAAGCTTTCTTT. This codes for CASSLGQWEAFF.

This chain links TRBV5-1 with TRBJ2-5, with D maybe TRBD1 (5 bases). With 5 bases removed from V and 5 bases from J, the gap between germline ends came to 16 bases. Germline-derived CDR1 and CDR2 are SGHRS and YFSETQ. The CDR3 covers 14 residues. The CDR3 coding sequence is TGCGCCAGCAGTGACAGACCTTCCGGGGAGACCCAGTACTTC. Amino acid sequence: CASSDRPSGETQYF.

The V gene is TRBV2, the J gene TRBJ2-7; no firm D call. Germline-derived CDR1 and CDR2 are SNHLY and FYNNEI. The V end was cut by 5 bases, the J end by 0 bases, with 11 bases between. The CDR3 length is 14 residues. CDR3 residues: CASSPLRVSYEQYF. The CDR3 DNA is TGTGCCAGCAGTCCCCTCCGGGTCTCCTACGAGCAGTACTTC.

CDR3 region: CASSSGTGVQPQHF. For the CDR3, the DNA is TGTGCCAGCAGCTCCGGGACAGGGGTCCAGCCCCAGCATTTT. This chain links TRBV6-5 with TRBJ1-5, with TRBD1 matching over 10 bases. J gave up 7 bases and V 6 bases, and 6 bases lay outside the gene matches. The CDR3 length is 14 residues. Per germline, CDR1 MNHEY and CDR2 SVGAGI.

This sequence joins TRBV4-2 and TRBJ2-5, with a weak D call TRBD1 (5 bases). V gave up 0 bases and J gave up 4 bases, with 9 bases separating them. CDR3 size: 14 residues. Germline V CDR1 and CDR2: LGHNA, YNFKEQ. CDR3 nucleotides: TGTGCCAGCAGCCAAGACCAGGGTCGAGAGACCCAGTACTTC. It translates to CASSQDQGRETQYF.

The J gene is TRBJ1-4, the V gene TRBV7-8, with TRBD1 matching 10 bases. J gave up 7 bases and V 2 bases, and 7 bases lay outside the gene matches. The CDR3 runs to 16 residues. Germline values: CDR1 SGHVS, CDR2 FQNEAQ. This CDR3 is CASSLMKRTGGEKLFF. The CDR3 DNA reads TGTGCCAGCAGCTTAATGAAGCGGACAGGGGGTGAAAAACTGTTTTTT.

This rearrangement joins TRBV5-1 to TRBJ2-1; TRBD1 matches 7 bases. V was clipped by 4 bases and J by 7 bases; unmatched bases: 8. The CDR3 contains 14 residues. The germline CDR1 and CDR2 sequences are SGHRS and YFSETQ. The CDR3 bases are TGCGCCAGCAGCCCCGGGACAGTAATGAATGAGCAGTTCTTC. Translating it yields CASSPGTVMNEQFF.

This clone was seen more than once but under ten times. V and J are TRBV29-1 and TRBJ2-7, with a tentative D call TRBD1 (6 bases). This CDR3 is 12 amino acids long. Germline loops: CDR1 SQVTM, CDR2 ANQGSEA. V was pared by 7 bases and J by 2 bases, with 12 bases between. CDR3 DNA: TGCAGCGCCGCGGACAGCCCCTACGAGCAGTACTTC. As protein: CSAADSPYEQYF.

This clone was picked up one time. This sequence joins TRBV27 and TRBJ2-2, with TRBD2 matching over 10 bases. The CDR3 runs to 19 residues. Unmatched junction bases numbered 18, after V lost 6 bases and J lost 5 bases. From germline, CDR1 is MNHEY and CDR2 SMNVEV (reference sequence). CDR3 protein: CASSLRPGLATGGTGELFF. Here the CDR3 DNA reads TGTGCCAGCAGCCTGCGTCCGGGACTAGCGACGGGGGGTACCGGGGAGCTGTTTTTT.

The V call is TRBV19, the J call TRBJ1-2, with a tentative D call TRBD1 (6 bases). CDR1 and CDR2 from the germline V gene are LNHDA and SQIVND (reference sequence). This CDR3 is 16 amino acids long. The V end lost 8 bases, the J end lost 2 bases, and 21 bases lay between the germline ends. The chain's CDR3 is CASGGQTLRANYGYTF. The CDR3 DNA is TGTGCCAGTGGAGGACAGACTTTACGAGCAAACTATGGCTACACCTTC.

V usage is TRBV29-1 and J usage is TRBJ2-7, with 7 positions matching TRBD1. The J segment lost 4 bases and the V segment lost 8 bases, leaving 11 bases of the junction unmatched. Germline CDR1 reads SQVTM; CDR2 reads ANQGSEA. The CDR3 sequence is 13 residues long. As DNA, the CDR3 is TGCAGCATAAAAACAGGGGAGACGTACGAGCAGTACTTC. Protein sequence: CSIKTGETYEQYF.

The chain uses TRBV24-1 and TRBJ1-5, with D unclear. Germline V gene sequence: CDR1 KGHDR, CDR2 SFDVKD. V was trimmed by 3 bases and J by 4 bases, leaving 15 bases between them. CDR3 length: 16 amino acids. The CDR3 loop is CATSDPLDGENQPQHF. CDR3 DNA: TGTGCCACCAGTGATCCGTTGGACGGGGAGAATCAGCCCCAGCATTTT.

CDR3 bases: TGTGCCAGCAGCCCGCCGGGACAGGCACGTGGGGAGCAGTACTTC. Translated: CASSPPGQARGEQYF. This sequence joins TRBV7-3 and TRBJ2-7; 8 positions match TRBD1. Trimming cost V 5 bases and J 7 bases; bases outside gene matches: 13. Per the germline V gene, CDR1 is SGHTA and CDR2 is FQGTGA. The length of the CDR3 is 15 residues.

V and J are TRBV11-2 and TRBJ2-4, with D maybe TRBD2 (6 bases). This CDR3 has 19 amino acids. Germline CDR1 SGHAT, CDR2 FQNNGV. V lost 2 bases and J lost 0, with 20 bases in between. The CDR3 sequence: CASSLFLDSPGLAKNIQYF. In nucleotides, the CDR3 is TGTGCCAGCAGCTTATTTCTCGACTCCCCGGGACTAGCCAAAAACATTCAGTACTTC.

The rearrangement links TRBV30 to TRBJ2-3, with D perhaps matching TRBD2 (5 bases). CDR3 length: 12 residues. CDR1 is GTSNPN and CDR2 is SVGIG in the germline V gene (reference sequence). Trimming took 0 bases from V and 10 from J, leaving 11 bases between them. This chain's CDR3 is CAWSVTERAQYF. The CDR3 DNA is TGTGCCTGGAGTGTAACGGAGAGGGCGCAGTATTTT.

This clone was counted once. This chain joins TRBV4-1 and TRBJ2-7, with 13 nucleotides matching TRBD2. Germline-derived CDR1 and CDR2 are MGHRA and YSYEKL. With V trimmed by 2 bases and J by 7 bases, 5 bases remained unmatched. The CDR3 covers 15 residues. The CDR3 sequence: CASSQTSGGAQEQYF. The CDR3 DNA reads TGCGCCAGCAGCCAAACTAGCGGGGGGGCACAAGAGCAGTACTTC.

The chain uses TRBV2 and TRBJ2-2; 8 bases map to TRBD2. V dropped 3 bases and J dropped 6; count of bases not matched to a gene: 3. Per germline, CDR1 SNHLY and CDR2 FYNNEI. The CDR3 runs to 14 residues. The CDR3: CASSDKRGPGELFF. In DNA form, the CDR3 reads TGTGCCAGCAGTGATAAGCGGGGGCCCGGGGAGCTGTTTTTT. The entire variable domain, with the rest obtained from reference TRBV2 and TRBJ2-2, is as follows: EPEVTQTPSHQVTQMGQEVILRCVPISNHLYFYWYRQILGQKVEFLVSFYNNEISEKSEIFDDQFSVERPDGSNFTLKIRSTKLEDSAMYFCASSDKRGPGELFFGEGSRLTVL.

CDR3 bases: TGTGCCAGTAGTATAGGCCGGGACAGGACCACAGATACGCAGTATTTT. Translating it yields CASSIGRDRTTDTQYF. The J gene is TRBJ2-3, the V gene TRBV19; 8 bases fit TRBD1. In germline, CDR1 is LNHDA, CDR2 SQIVND (reference sequence). The CDR3 has 16 amino acids. V gave up 1 base and J gave up 2 bases; unmatched junction bases: 5.

The V and J genes are TRBV19 and TRBJ2-1; a weak D match, TRBD1 (5 bases). V shed 5 bases and J shed 3 bases, with 14 bases lying between them. The germline V gene has CDR1 LNHDA and CDR2 SQIVND (reference sequence). The CDR3 loop spans 15 amino acids. CDR3 DNA: TGTGCCAGTAGTGAGACAAGGGGCCTCTACAATGAGCAGTTCTTC. As protein: CASSETRGLYNEQFF.

The chain combines TRBV24-1 with TRBJ2-5, with D possibly TRBD1 on 5 matching bases. This CDR3 is 15 amino acids long. Germline V lookup: CDR1 KGHDR, CDR2 SFDVKD. V was pared by 2 bases and J by 5 bases, with 14 bases between. CDR3 loop: CATSDSPGNGETQYF. The CDR3 coding sequence is TGTGCCACCAGTGATTCCCCAGGGAACGGGGAGACCCAGTACTTC.

The chain links TRBV12-3 or TRBV12-4 to TRBJ2-2; D remains ambiguous. V was trimmed by 3 bases and J by 7 bases, leaving 9 bases between them. CDR3 size: 13 residues. CDR3 in amino acids: CASSLSSGGELFF. The CDR3 DNA is TGTGCCAGCAGTTTGTCGTCCGGCGGGGAGCTGTTTTTT.

The V gene is TRBV25-1, the J gene TRBJ2-3, with a weak D call TRBD1 (6 bases). The germline gives CDR1 MGHDK, CDR2 SYGVNS. This CDR3 is 13 amino acids long. V was shortened by 3 bases and J by 9 bases, with 13 bases between the two germline ends. DNA of the CDR3: TGTGCCAGCAGTGACGATAACAGGGACACGCAGTATTTT. It is translated as CASSDDNRDTQYF.

The rearrangement joins TRBV4-1 to TRBJ2-1; 14 bases agree with TRBD2. V was pared by 3 bases and J by 7 bases, with 5 bases of the junction left unmatched. The CDR3 runs 16 residues. The germline V gene encodes CDR1 MGHRA and CDR2 YSYEKL. The CDR3 region has the DNA TGCGCCAGCAGCCAGGTCGGACTAGCGGGGGGTAATGAGCAGTTCTTC. It yields the protein CASSQVGLAGGNEQFF.

The chain has TRBV5-1 and TRBJ1-2; D is unresolved. Germline-derived CDR1 and CDR2 are SGHRS and YFSETQ. This CDR3 is 13 amino acids long. V lost 0 bases, J lost 6 bases, and 9 bases lay in between. The CDR3, as DNA: TGCGCCAGCAGCTTGGGTACCGCGGATGGCTACACCTTC. Translated, it gives CASSLGTADGYTF. The full variable domain, its missing parts supplied by reference TRBV5-1 and TRBJ1-2, is KAGVTQTPRYLIKTRGQQVTLSCSPISGHRSVSWYQQTPGQGLQFLFEYFSETQRNKGNFPGRFSGRQFSNSRSEMNVSTLELGDSALYLCASSLGTADGYTFGSGTRLTVV.

This chain joins TRBV6-4 and TRBJ1-1; TRBD1 matches at 12 bases. CDR3 length: 17 residues. V shed 4 bases, J shed 2 bases, and the junction held 8 bases outside the gene matches. Germline CDR1 and CDR2: MRHNA and SNTAGT. Written as DNA, the CDR3 is TGTGCCAGCAGTGCTACCGGGACAGGGGGCGACAACACTGAAGCTTTCTTT. This encodes CASSATGTGGDNTEAFF.